This paragraph covers one T cell receptor (beta chain) sequence. Its antigen is currently unknown. Assay used: immunoSEQ multiplex PCR; TCRdb lists only in-frame clones, some missing. The sample lists approximately 45,000 clones, roughly nine tenths occurring once. The data originate from a study of T cells after posttransplantation cyclophosphamide. General study points: Recipient CMV seropositivity and CMV reactivation strongly tracked TRB clonality.

The TCR was taken from a woman in her 50s in good health and a related stem cell transplant donor. The sample taken for sequencing was PBMCs.

CDR3: CASRGGISSYEQYF. The CDR3 region has the DNA TGTGCCAGTAGGGGGGGTATCAGCTCCTACGAGCAGTACTTC. This chain links TRBV25-1 with TRBJ2-7, with D tentatively TRBD2 (7 bases). CDR1 and CDR2 (germline): MGHDK, SYGVNS. Trimming left V 9 bases short and J 0 bases short, with 15 bases between. CDR3 size: 14 residues.